These 9 T cell receptor beta chains came from one sample sequenced in a study of patients and donors after allogeneic stem cell transplantation. MiXCR, applied by TCRdb to the RT-PCR reads, yields one record per CDR3 protein. This table has 150,000 to 200,000 distinct CDR3 sequences, about 29% appearing once. Specimen: blood, either unsorted or a sorted T cell fraction (not recorded which). The origin of the receptors is a human donor who was either an allogeneic HSCT recipient or a stem cell or donor lymphocyte infusion donor (not recorded which). It is not recorded whose cells these are; they may come from a transplant donor.

This sequence joins TRBV7-3 and TRBJ1-6, with D possibly TRBD1 on 5 matching bases. Germline CDR1 and CDR2: SGHTA and FQGTGA. Between the trimmed V and J ends, which lost 5 bases and 7 bases, there was a span of 9 bases. The CDR3 has 13 amino acids. Here the CDR3 DNA reads TGTGCCAGCAGCCGAAACAGGAATTCACCCCTCCACTTT. Amino acids: CASSRNRNSPLHF.

The V gene is TRBV20-1, the J gene TRBJ2-1; 7 bases agree with TRBD2. The CDR3 runs 15 residues. V was pared by 2 bases and J by 5 bases, with 9 bases of the junction left unmatched. Germline CDR1 reads DFQATT; CDR2 reads SNEGSKA (reference sequence). The CDR3, as DNA: TGCAGTGCTAGAAAGTTCGGGGGGTCCCACAATGAGCAGTTCTTC. Protein sequence: CSARKFGGSHNEQFF.

This chain joins TRBV29-1 and TRBJ1-2; no reliable D call. Germline V gives CDR1 SQVTM, CDR2 ANQGSEA. The ends were cut back, 4 bases at V and 2 bases at J, with 5 bases in the middle. The CDR3 sequence is 11 residues long. The CDR3 nucleotides read TGCAGCGTTGGACAAAACTATGGCTACACCTTC. It codes for CSVGQNYGYTF.

V is TRBV6-5 and J is TRBJ1-2; 7 positions agree with TRBD1. The CDR3 covers 12 residues. Germline V gene data show CDR1 as MNHEY and CDR2 as SVGAGI. Losses at the gene ends were 7 bases for V and 5 bases for J; bases not matched to a gene: 4. As DNA, the CDR3 is TGTGCCAGCACCGACAGGGTGTATGGCTACACCTTC. It encodes CASTDRVYGYTF.

V usage is TRBV5-1 and J usage is TRBJ1-2, with 7 bases lining up with TRBD1. The germline V gene has CDR1 SGHRS and CDR2 YFSETQ. V trimming: 0 bases; J trimming: 8 bases; junction bases outside the gene matches: 13. The CDR3 runs to 16 residues. Written as DNA, the CDR3 is TGCGCCAGCAGCTTGGCCGTTATAAGGGGGCTGGACGGCTACACCTTC. This gives the protein CASSLAVIRGLDGYTF.

V usage is TRBV7-9 and J usage is TRBJ2-7, with D hard to call. The CDR3 contains 13 residues. Per germline, CDR1 SEHNR and CDR2 FQNEAQ (reference sequence). The V gene lost 7 bases and the J gene lost 6 bases, with 16 bases spanning the gap. CDR3 coding DNA: TGTGCCAGCATCAACCCGGGTGAATCCGAGCAGTACTTC. Translating it yields CASINPGESEQYF.

This clonotype has only a few counts. V and J are TRBV6-5 and TRBJ1-2; 10 bases are shared with TRBD1. Germline trimming cut 3 bases from V and 4 bases from J; bases unmatched to any gene: 8. Germline CDR1 is MNHEY and CDR2 is SVGAGI. This CDR3 comprises 16 residues. The CDR3 region is CASSYQDRGLSYGYTF. CDR3 in DNA: TGTGCCAGCAGTTATCAAGACAGGGGGCTGAGCTATGGCTACACCTTC.

There are a few counts of this clonotype. This chain uses TRBV4-3 with TRBJ2-1; tentatively, D is TRBD2 (6 bases). Trimming took off 3 bases at V and 6 bases at J, with 21 bases between the two ends. Per germline, CDR1 LGHNA and CDR2 YSLEER. The CDR3 is 17 residues long. The CDR3 region has the DNA TGCGCCAGCAGCCAGCCACCGGGACTCACCTACCCCAATGAGCAGTTCTTC. Residues: CASSQPPGLTYPNEQFF.

There are a few counts of this clonotype. The rearrangement uses TRBV20-1 and TRBJ1-1; possibly TRBD1 for D (6 bases). CDR3 size: 11 residues. The germline V gene encodes CDR1 DFQATT and CDR2 SNEGSKA (reference sequence). This CDR3 reads CRVYGGAGAFF. In DNA form, the CDR3 reads TGCAGAGTTTATGGGGGCGCCGGAGCTTTCTTT.